This T cell receptor beta chain was captured in a study of T cells after yellow fever vaccination. Germline CDR1 SGHTA, CDR2 FQGNSA. The CDR3 consists of 15 residues. The junction had 11 bases not matched to a gene; V was cut back by 7 bases and J by 5 bases. MiXCR was run by TCRdb on the 5' RACE reads, yielding one entry per CDR3 protein. This table has 300,000 or so distinct CDR3 sequences, 10% to 15% appearing once. This clonotype was detected a few times. Its antigen is currently unknown. Study results and caveats: Clones that expanded after primary vaccination mostly reappeared after the booster (just over 95% CD4, about 89% CD8).

The sample in question was CD4+ T cells sorted from PBMCs, obtained 45 days after the yellow fever booster vaccination. This TCR was sampled from a man in his thirties or forties who received the YFV17D yellow fever vaccine. V and J are TRBV7-2 and TRBJ2-1; 7 bases are shared with TRBD1. This CDR3 reads CASTKDRARNNEQFF. The CDR3 DNA follows: TGTGCCAGCACCAAAGACAGGGCGCGAAACAATGAGCAGTTCTTC. Filled out from reference TRBV7-2 and TRBJ2-1, the complete variable domain reads GAGVSQSPSNKVTEKGKDVELRCDPISGHTALYWYRQSLGQGLEFLIYFQGNSAPDKSGLPSDRFSAERTGGSVSTLTIQRTQQEDSAVYLCASTKDRARNNEQFFGPGTRLTVL.